Described below is a single T cell receptor beta chain sequence and its context. Per germline, CDR1 MDHEN and CDR2 SYDVKM. V was cut by 2 bases and J by 0 bases, with 11 bases left in between. This CDR3 is built from 16 residues. This record comes from a study of shared clonotypes between healthy human individuals. Data came from immunoSEQ multiplex PCR; TCRdb stores just in-frame clones and leaves some out. The data contain fewer than 2.5 million clones, over 85% of them seen just once; the ten biggest clones take up around 0.37%. HIV-negative, healthy adults without recent acute infections or vaccinations were the donors. Each donor was a Caucasian adult residing in Nashville, Tennessee. A split of CD4+ cells into CD45RA+ naive and CD45RA-negative memory subsets was performed.

The origin of this receptor is a man younger than 30 in good health. Some clones in this sample may be carry-over from other donors' samples. Sequencing used naive CD4+ T cells from PBMCs. Sample subset: CD45RA+ positively selected. This chain uses TRBV28 with TRBJ1-3; D ambiguous. This chain's CDR3 is CASSLAGFSSGNTIYF. The DNA of the CDR3 is TGTGCCAGCAGTTTAGCGGGGTTCAGCTCTGGAAACACCATATATTTT.